A selection of T cell receptor beta chains follows, all from one sample in a study of blood T cell repertoires in COVID-19. Libraries were prepared by immunoSEQ multiplex PCR; TCRdb keeps only in-frame clonotypes and omits some of them. Of about 24,000 clones listed, roughly 80% are singletons. The sample was peripheral blood. The receptors were gathered from a human donor in a cohort sampled during active COVID-19. Each CDR3 is given with its conserved first and last residue. Size tells how often a clone was seen (once, few, many) or the class of an expanded clone, and some rows leave it out.

v_call clone_size cdr3_aa
TRBV3-1/TRBV3-2 . CASSQGTGHYSNQPQHF
TRBV19 . CASSRQTNYGYTF
TRBV9 . CASSGGSVSLEQYF
TRBV28 . CASSPPARVNEQFF
TRBV5-6 . CASSLTLGQGTNTQYF
TRBV12-3/TRBV12-4 . CASSLQGNQPQHF
TRBV21-1 . CASGKGGAREYNEQFF
TRBV12-3/TRBV12-4 few CASSFDRETQYF
TRBV6-6 once CASSLADRALRQPQHF
TRBV7-2 . CASSLEAWANQPQHF
TRBV28 . CASSPPAGGPYGYTF
TRBV7-3 . CASSSQAGGYGTQYF
TRBV4-1 . CASSHPSSGRVTDTQYF
TRBV7-5 . CARSLESGTGPCYSNQPQHF
TRBV3-1/TRBV3-2 . CASSQLAGTYEQYF
TRBV5-4 . CASSYAGTTDNEQFF
TRBV28 . CASSPLVLFRAKNIQYF
TRBV6-5 . CASERDRAFEQYF
TRBV2 . CASSAFTGNSNQPQHF
TRBV19 . CASSISHGETYEQYF
TRBV4-2 . CASSQDQGTGSYEQYF
TRBV4-1 . CASSQPGSPGTGKYF
TRBV10-3 . CAISGDQGVQPQHF
TRBV28 . CASRGQAQPQHF
TRBV5-6 . CASSLAYSQETQYF